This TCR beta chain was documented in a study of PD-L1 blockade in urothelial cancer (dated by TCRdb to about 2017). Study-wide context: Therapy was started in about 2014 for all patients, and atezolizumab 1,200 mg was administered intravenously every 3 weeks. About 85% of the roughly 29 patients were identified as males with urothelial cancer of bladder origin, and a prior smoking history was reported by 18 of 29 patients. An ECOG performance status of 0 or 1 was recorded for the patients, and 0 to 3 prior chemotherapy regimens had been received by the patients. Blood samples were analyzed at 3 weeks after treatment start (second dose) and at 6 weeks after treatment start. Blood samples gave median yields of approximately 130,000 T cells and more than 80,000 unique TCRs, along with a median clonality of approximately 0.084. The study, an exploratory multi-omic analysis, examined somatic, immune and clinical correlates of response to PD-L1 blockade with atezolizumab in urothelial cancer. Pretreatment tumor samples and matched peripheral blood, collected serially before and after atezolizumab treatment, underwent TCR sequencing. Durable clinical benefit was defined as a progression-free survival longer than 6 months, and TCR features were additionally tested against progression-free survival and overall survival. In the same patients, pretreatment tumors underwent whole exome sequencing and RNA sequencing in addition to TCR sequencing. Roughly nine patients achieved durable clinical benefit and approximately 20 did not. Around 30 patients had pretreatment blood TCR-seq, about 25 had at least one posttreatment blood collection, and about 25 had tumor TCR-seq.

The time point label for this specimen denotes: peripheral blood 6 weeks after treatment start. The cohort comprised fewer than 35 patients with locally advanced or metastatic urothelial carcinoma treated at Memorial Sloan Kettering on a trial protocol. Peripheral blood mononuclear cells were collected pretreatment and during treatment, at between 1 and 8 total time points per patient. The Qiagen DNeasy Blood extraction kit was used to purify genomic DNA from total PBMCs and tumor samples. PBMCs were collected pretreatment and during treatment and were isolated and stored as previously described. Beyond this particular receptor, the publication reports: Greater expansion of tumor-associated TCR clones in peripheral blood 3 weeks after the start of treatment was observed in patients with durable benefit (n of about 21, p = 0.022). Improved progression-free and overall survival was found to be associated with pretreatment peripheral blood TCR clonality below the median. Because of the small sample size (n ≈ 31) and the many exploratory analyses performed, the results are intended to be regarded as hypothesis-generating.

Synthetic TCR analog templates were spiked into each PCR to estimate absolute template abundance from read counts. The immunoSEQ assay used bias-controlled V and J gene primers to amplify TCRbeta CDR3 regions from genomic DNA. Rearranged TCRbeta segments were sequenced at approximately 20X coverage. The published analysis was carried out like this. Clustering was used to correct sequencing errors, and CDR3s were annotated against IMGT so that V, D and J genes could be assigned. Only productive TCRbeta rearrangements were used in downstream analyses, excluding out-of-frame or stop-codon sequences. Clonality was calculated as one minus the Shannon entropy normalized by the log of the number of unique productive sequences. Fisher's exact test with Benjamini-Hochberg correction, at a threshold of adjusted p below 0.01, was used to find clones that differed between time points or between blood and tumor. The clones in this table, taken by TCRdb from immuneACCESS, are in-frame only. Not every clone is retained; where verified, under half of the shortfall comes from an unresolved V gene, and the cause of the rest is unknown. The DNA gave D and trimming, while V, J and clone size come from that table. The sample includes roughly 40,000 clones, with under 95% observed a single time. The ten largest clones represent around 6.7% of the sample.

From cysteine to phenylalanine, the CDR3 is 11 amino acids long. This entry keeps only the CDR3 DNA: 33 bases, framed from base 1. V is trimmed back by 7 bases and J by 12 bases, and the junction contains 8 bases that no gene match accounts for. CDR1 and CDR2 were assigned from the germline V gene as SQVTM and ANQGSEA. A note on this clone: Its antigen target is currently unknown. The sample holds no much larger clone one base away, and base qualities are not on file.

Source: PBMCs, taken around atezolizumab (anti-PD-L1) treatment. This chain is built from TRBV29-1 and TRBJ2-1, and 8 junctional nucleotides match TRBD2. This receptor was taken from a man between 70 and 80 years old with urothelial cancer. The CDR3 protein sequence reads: CSDRDGRGQFF. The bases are TGCAGCGACAGGGACGGGAGGGGGCAGTTCTTC.